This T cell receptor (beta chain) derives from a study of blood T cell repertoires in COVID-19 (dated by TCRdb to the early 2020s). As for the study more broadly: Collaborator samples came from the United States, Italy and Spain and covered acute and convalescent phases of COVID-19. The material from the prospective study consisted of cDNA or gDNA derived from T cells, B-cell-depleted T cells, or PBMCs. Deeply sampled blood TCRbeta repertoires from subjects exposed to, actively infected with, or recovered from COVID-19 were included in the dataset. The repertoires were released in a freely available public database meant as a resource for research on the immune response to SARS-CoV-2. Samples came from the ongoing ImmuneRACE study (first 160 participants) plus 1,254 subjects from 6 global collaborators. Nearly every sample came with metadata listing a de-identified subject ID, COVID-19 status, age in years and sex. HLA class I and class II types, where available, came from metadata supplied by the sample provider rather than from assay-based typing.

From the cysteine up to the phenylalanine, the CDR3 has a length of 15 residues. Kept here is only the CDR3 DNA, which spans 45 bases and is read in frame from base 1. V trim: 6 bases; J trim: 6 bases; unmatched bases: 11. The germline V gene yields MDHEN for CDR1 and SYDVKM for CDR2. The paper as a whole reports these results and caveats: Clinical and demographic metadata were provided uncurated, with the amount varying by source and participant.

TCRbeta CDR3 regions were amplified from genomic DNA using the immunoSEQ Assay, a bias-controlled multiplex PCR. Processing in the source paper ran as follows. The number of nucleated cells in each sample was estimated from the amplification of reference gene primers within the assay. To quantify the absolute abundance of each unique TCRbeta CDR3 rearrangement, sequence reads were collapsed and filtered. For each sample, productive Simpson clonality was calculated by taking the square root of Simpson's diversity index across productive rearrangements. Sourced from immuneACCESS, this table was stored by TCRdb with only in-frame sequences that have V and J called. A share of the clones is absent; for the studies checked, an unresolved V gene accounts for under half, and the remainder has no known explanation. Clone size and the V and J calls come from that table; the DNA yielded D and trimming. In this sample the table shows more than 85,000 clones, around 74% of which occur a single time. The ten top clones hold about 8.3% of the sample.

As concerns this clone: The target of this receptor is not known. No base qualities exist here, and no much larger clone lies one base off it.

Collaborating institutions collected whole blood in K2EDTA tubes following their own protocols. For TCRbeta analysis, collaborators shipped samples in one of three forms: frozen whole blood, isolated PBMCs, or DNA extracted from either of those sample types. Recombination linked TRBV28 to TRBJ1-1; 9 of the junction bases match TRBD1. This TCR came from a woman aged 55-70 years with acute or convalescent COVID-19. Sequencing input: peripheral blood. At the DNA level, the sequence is TGTGCCAGCAGCTTGACCGGGACAGGGAAGGCTGAAGCTTTCTTT. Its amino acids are CASSLTGTGKAEAFF.